This T cell receptor (beta chain) was recovered during a study of molecular identifiers for immune sequencing clone quantification. TCRdb used MiXCR to reprocess the PCR reads, holding one entry per CDR3 protein. Of hundreds of thousands of distinct CDR3 sequences detected, less than 30% appear once; the ten largest clones hold about 0.73%. Naive CD8 T cells were sorted as CD8+CD4-CCR7+CD45RA+. Between the trimmed V and J ends, which lost 2 bases and 8 bases, there was a span of 12 bases. In germline, CDR1 is SGHVS, CDR2 FNYEAQ. The CDR3 contains 14 residues. Concerning this clonotype: A much more abundant neighbour one base away suggests this may be a read error.

The chain recombines TRBV7-6 with TRBJ1-4, with D tentatively TRBD1 (5 bases). The sample was naive CD8+ T cells from blood, with Jurkat cell RNA spiked in. Subset here: FACS-sorted CD8+CD4-CCR7+CD45RA+ naive T cells. The receptor was isolated from a human donor in good health. Some libraries in this study had Jurkat cell RNA spiked in. DNA of the CDR3: TGTGCCAGCAGCTTAAAGTGGGGGGTCGAAAAACTGTTTTTT. Translation: CASSLKWGVEKLFF.